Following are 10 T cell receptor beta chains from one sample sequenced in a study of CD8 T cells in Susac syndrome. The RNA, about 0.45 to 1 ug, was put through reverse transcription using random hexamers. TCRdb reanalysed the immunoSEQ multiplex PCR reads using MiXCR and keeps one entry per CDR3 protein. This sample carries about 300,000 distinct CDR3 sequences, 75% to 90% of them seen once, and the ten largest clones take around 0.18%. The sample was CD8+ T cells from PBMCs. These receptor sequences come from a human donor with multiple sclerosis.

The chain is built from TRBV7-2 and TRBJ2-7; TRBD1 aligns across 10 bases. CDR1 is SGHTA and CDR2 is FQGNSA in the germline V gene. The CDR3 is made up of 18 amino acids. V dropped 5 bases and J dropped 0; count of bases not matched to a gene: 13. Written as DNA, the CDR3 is TGTGCCAGCAGCCAGACAGGGGGCGGTTATCCCAGCTCCTACGAGCAGTACTTC. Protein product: CASSQTGGGYPSSYEQYF.

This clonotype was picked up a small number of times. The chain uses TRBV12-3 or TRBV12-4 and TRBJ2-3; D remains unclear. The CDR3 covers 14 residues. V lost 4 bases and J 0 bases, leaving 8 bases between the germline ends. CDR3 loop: CASSSRASTDTQYF. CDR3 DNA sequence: TGTGCCAGCAGTTCCCGGGCTAGCACAGATACGCAGTATTTT.

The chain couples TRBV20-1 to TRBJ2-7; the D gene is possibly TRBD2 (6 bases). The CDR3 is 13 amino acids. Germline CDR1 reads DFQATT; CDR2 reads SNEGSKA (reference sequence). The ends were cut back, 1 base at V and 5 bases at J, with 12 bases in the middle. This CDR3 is CSARGLGEDEQYF. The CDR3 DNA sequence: TGCAGTGCTAGAGGACTAGGGGAGGACGAGCAGTACTTC.

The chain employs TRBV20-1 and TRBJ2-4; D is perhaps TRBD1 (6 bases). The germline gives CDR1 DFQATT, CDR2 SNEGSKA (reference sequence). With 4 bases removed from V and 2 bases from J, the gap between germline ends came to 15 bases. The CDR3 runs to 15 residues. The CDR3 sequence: CSANVQGATKNIQYF. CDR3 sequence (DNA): TGCAGTGCTAACGTACAGGGTGCGACCAAAAACATTCAGTACTTC.

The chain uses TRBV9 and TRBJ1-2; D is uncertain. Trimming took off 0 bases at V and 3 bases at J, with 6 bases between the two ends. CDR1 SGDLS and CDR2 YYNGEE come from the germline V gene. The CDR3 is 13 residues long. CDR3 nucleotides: TGTGCCAGCAGCGTAGAGACGGACTATGGCTACACCTTC. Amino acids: CASSVETDYGYTF.

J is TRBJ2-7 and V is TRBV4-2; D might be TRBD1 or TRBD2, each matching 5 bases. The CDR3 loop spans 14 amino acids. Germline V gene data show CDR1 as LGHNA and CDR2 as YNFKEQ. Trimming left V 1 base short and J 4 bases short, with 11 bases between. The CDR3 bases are TGTGCCAGCAGCCAAGCGACGGGGCGTTACGAGCAGTACTTC. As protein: CASSQATGRYEQYF.

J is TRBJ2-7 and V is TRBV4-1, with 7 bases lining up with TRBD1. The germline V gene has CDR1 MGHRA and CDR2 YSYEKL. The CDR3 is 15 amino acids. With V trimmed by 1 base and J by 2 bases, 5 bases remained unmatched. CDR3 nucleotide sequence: TGCGCCAGCAGCCAAGTTGGGACAGACACCTACGAGCAGTACTTC. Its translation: CASSQVGTDTYEQYF.

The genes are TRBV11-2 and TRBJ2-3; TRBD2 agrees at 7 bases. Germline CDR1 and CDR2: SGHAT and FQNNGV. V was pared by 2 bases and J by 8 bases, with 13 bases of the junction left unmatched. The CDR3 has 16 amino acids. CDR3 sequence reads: CASSLSRSAGLVTQYF. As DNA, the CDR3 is TGTGCCAGCAGCTTAAGCAGGTCAGCGGGACTCGTTACGCAGTATTTT.

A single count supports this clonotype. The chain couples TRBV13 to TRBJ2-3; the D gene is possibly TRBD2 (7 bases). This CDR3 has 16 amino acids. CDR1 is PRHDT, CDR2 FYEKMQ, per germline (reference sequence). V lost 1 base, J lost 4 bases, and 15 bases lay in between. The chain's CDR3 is CASSLVGGAIADTQYF. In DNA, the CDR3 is TGTGCCAGCAGCTTAGTTGGGGGGGCGATCGCAGATACGCAGTATTTT.

The CDR3 nucleotides read TGTGCCAGCAGCCAAGAAGTTACTAGCATCGACTACGAGCAGTACTTC. Protein product: CASSQEVTSIDYEQYF. V usage is TRBV4-2 and J usage is TRBJ2-7; possibly TRBD2 for D (6 bases). CDR3 length: 16 amino acids. Germline values: CDR1 LGHNA, CDR2 YNFKEQ. V lost 0 bases and J lost 3, with 15 bases in between.